This paragraph reports one T cell receptor beta chain. Germline V gene lookup returns CDR1 LGHDT and CDR2 YNNKEL (reference sequence). V shed 4 bases and J 6 bases; nucleotides not matched to a gene: 14. CDR3 size: 16 residues. This specimen belongs to a study of control samples from healthy donors and cancer patients. Clones were sequenced by immunoSEQ multiplex PCR, and TCRdb holds only the in-frame ones, with some missing. The sample contains fewer than 110,000 clones, around 89% of which appear only once. This receptor was identified in a man in his thirties or forties in good health. This sequence joins TRBV3-1 (or the pseudogene TRBV3-2) and TRBJ1-2, with TRBD1 matching 7 bases. Source material: blood. DNA for the CDR3: TGTGCCAGCAGCCCCCAAACTACGAACAGGGGTAATGGCTACACCTTC. As protein: CASSPQTTNRGNGYTF.